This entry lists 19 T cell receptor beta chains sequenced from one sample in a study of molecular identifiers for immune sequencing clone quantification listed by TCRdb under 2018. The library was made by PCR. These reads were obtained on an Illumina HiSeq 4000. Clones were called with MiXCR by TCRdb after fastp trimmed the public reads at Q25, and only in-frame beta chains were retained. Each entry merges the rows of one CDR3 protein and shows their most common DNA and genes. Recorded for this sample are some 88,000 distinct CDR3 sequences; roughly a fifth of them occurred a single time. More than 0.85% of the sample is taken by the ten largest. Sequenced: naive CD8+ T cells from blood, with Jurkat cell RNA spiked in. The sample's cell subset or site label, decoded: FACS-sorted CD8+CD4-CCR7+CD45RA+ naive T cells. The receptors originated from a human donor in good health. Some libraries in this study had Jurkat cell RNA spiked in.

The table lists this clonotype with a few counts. The CDR3: CASSYYGGYGYTF. CDR3 bases: TGTGCCAGCAGTTATTATGGGGGCTATGGCTACACCTTC. V gene TRBV12-3 or TRBV12-4 combines with J gene TRBJ1-2, with D tentatively TRBD1 (5 bases). V was cut by 4 bases and J by 4 bases, with 10 bases left in between. This CDR3 has 13 amino acids.

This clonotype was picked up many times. The CDR3 sequence: CATSRDRGRGNTIYF. CDR3 DNA: TGTGCCACCAGCAGAGATCGGGGGCGCGGAAACACCATATATTTT. The chain couples TRBV15 to TRBJ1-3; D possibly corresponds to TRBD1 (6 bases). This CDR3 is built from 15 residues. In germline, CDR1 is LNHNV, CDR2 YYDKDF (reference sequence). V was shortened by 0 bases and J by 4 bases, with 10 bases between the two germline ends.

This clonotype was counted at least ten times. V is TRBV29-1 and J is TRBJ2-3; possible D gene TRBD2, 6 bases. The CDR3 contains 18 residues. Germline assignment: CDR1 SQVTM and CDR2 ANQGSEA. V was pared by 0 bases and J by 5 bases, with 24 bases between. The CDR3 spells CSVEDRLGGPTWGDTQYF. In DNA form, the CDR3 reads TGCAGCGTTGAAGATCGCTTGGGAGGCCCCACGTGGGGAGATACGCAGTATTTT.

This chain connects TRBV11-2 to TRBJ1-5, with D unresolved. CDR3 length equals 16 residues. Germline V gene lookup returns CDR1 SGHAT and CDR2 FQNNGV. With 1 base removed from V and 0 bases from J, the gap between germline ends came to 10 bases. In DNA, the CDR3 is TGTGCCAGCAGCTTAGTGGCACACTATAGCAATCAGCCCCAGCATTTT. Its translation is CASSLVAHYSNQPQHF. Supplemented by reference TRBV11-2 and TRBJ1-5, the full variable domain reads EAGVAQSPRYKIIEKRQSVAFWCNPISGHATLYWYQQILGQGPKLLIQFQNNGVVDDSQLPKDRFSAERLKGVDSTLKIQPAKLEDSAVYLCASSLVAHYSNQPQHFGDGTRLSIL.

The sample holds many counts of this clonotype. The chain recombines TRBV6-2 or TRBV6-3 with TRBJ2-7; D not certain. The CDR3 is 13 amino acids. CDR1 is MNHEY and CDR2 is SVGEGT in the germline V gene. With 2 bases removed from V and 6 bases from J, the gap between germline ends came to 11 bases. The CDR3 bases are TGTGCCAGCAGTTACAGTGGAAGAATCGAGCAGTACTTC. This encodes CASSYSGRIEQYF.

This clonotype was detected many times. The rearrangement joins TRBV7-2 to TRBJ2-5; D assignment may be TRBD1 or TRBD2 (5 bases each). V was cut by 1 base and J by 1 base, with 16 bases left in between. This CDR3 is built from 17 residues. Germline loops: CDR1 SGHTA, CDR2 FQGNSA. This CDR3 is CASSLGRSGQSQETQYF. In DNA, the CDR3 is TGTGCCAGCAGCTTAGGTCGAAGCGGACAATCCCAAGAGACCCAGTACTTC.

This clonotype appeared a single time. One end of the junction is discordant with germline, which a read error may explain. CDR3 nucleotide sequence: TGCGCCAGCAGCCGCTTTCGGAATCAGCCCCAGCGTTTT. Its protein product is CASSRFRNQPQRF. The chain carries TRBV4-3 and TRBJ1-5; D call uncertain. The CDR3 covers 13 residues. Germline lookup yields CDR1 LGHNA and CDR2 YSLEER.

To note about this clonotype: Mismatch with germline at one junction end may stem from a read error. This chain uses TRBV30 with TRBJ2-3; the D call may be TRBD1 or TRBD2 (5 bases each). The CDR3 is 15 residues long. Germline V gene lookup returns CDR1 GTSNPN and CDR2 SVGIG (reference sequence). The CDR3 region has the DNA TGTGCCTGGACAGACGGGGCCATACCGTCAGATACGCGGTATTTT. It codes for CAWTDGAIPSDTRYF.

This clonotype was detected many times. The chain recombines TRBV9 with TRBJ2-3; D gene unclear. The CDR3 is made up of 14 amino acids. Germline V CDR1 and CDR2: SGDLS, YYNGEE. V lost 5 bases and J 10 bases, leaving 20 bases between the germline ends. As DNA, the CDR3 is TGTGCCAGCAGTCAAGATGGTTTCTCCCCCGCGCAGTATTTT. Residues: CASSQDGFSPAQYF.

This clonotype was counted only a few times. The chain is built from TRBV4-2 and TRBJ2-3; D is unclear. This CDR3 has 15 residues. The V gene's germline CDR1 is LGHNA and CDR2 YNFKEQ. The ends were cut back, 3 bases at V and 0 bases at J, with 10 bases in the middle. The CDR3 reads CASSHLTPSTDTQYF. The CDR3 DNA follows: TGTGCCAGCAGCCATTTGACTCCTAGCACAGATACGCAGTATTTT.

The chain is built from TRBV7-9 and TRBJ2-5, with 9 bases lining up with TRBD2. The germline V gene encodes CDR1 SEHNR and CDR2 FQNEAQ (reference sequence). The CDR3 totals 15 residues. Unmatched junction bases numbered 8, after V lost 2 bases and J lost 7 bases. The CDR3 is CASSLYGGRVGTQYF. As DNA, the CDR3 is TGTGCCAGCAGCTTATACGGCGGGAGGGTCGGGACCCAGTACTTC.

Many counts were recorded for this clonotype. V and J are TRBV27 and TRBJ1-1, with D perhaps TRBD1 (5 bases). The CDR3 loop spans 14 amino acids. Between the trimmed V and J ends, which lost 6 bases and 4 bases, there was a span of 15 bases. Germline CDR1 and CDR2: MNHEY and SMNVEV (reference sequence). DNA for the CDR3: TGTGCCAGCAGGGGATGGGGCCTGGTCACTGAAGCTTTCTTT. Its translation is CASRGWGLVTEAFF.

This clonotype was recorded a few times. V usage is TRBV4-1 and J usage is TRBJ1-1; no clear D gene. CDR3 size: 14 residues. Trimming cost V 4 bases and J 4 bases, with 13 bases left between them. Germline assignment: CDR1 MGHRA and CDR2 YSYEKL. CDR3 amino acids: CASSRHEARTEAFF. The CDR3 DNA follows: TGCGCCAGCAGCCGACATGAAGCGCGCACTGAAGCTTTCTTT.

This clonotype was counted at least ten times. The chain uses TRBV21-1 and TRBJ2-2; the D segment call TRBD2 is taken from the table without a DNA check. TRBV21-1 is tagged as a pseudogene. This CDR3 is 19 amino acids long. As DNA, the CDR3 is TGTGCCAGCATAACCGGGAGACTTCCTCCGGGACTAGGAACCGGGGAGCTGTTTTTT. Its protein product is CASITGRLPPGLGTGELFF.

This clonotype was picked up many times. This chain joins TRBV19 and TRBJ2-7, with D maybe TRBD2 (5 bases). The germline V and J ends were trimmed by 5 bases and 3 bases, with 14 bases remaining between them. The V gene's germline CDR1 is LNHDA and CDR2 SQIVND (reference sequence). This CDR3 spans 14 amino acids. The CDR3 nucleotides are TGTGCCAGTAGTCCCGTCCCGGACTTCTACGAGCAGTACTTC. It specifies CASSPVPDFYEQYF.

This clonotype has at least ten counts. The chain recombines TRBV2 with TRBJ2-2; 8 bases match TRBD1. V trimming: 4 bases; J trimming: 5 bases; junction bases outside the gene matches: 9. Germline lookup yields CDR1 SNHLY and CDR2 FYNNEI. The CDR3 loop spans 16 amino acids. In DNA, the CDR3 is TGTGCCAGCAGTGCAGACAGGGGTGGTATGACCGGGGAGCTGTTTTTT. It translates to CASSADRGGMTGELFF.

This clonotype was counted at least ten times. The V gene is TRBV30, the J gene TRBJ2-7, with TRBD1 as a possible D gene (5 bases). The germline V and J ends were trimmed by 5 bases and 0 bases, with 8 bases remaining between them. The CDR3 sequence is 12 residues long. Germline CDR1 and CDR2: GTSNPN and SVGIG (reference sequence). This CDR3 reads CAWEGASYEQYF. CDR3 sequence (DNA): TGTGCCTGGGAAGGGGCCTCCTACGAGCAGTACTTC.

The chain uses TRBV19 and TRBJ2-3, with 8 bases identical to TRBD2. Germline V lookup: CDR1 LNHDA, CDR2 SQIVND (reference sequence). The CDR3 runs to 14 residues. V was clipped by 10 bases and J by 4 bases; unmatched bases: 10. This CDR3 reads CATRPFGGADTQYF. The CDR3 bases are TGTGCCACCCGACCCTTCGGGGGGGCAGATACGCAGTATTTT.

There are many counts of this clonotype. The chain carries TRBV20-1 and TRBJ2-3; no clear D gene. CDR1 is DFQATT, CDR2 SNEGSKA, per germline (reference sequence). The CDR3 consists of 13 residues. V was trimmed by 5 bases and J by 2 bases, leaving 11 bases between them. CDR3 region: CSAAGAVTDTQYF. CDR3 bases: TGCAGTGCTGCAGGAGCAGTCACAGATACGCAGTATTTT.